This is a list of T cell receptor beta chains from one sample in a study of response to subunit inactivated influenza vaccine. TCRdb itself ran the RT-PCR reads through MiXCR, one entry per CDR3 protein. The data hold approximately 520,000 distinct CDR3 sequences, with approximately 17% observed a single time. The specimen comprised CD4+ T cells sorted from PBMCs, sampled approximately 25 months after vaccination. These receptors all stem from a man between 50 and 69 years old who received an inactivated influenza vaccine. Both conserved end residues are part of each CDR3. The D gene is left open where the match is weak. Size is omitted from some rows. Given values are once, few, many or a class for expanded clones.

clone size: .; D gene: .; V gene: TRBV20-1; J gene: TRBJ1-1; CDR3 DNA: TGCAGTGCTAGAGATCGAAGGGGGGATTCCAACTCTGAAGCTTTCTTT; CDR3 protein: CSARDRRGDSNSEAFF
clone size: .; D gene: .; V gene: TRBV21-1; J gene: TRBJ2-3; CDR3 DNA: TGTGCCAGCATCAGGACAGAGATCACAGATACGCAGTATTTT; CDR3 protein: CASIRTEITDTQYF
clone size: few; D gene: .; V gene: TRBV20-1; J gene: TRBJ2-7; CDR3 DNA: TGCAGTGCCTCAAGACCCGGGGGAGCTCTTCACGAGCAGTACTTC; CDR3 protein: CSASRPGGALHEQYF
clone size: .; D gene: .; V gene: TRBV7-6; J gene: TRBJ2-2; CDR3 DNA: TGTACCAGCGGACACGGGAACACCGGGGAGCTGTTTTTT; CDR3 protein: CTSGHGNTGELFF
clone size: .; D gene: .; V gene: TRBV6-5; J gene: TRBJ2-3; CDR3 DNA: TGTGCCAGCAGTCAAGAAAGAGGAGCGGGTGGCACAGATACGCAGTATTTT; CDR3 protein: CASSQERGAGGTDTQYF
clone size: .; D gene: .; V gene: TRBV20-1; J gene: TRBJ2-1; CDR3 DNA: TGCAGTGCGAGGGTAGCGGCCGGAGGTTCGAATGAGCAGTTCTTC; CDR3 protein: CSARVAAGGSNEQFF
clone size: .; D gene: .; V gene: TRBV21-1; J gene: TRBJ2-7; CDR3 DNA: TGTGCCAGCAGCAAAGCCGTCTCCGAGCAGTACTTC; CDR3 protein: CASSKAVSEQYF
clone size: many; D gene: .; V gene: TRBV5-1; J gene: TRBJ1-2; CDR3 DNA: TGCGCCAGCAGCGCGACGAGGACAGTCTATGGCTACACCTTC; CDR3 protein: CASSATRTVYGYTF
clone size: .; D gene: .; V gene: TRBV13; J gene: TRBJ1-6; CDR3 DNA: TGTGCCAGCAGCTTAGATTCGGGGGTAGGAAATTCACCCCTCCACTTT; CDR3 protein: CASSLDSGVGNSPLHF
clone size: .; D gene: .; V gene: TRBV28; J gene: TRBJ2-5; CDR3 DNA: TGTGCCAGCAGTTCCCGGCGGGCGACCCAGTACTTC; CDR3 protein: CASSSRRATQYF
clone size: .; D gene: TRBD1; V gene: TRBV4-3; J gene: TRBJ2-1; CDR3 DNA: TGCGCCAGCAGCCAAGATTTGACAGGGGGCGGGAGTTTAGTGTTCTTC; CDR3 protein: CASSQDLTGGGSLVFF
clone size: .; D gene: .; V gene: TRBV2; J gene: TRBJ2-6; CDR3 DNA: TGTGCCAGCAGTGTCGAAGGTCGCTCTGGGGCCAACGTCCTGACTTTC; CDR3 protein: CASSVEGRSGANVLTF
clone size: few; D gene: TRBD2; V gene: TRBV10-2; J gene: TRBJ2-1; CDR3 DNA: TGCGCCAGCAGTGGGGAGCGGGGGCCTTACAATGAGCAGTTCTTC; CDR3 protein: CASSGERGPYNEQFF
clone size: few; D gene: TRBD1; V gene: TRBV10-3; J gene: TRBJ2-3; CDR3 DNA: TGTGCCATCAGTGAGGGGGACAGGGGGCCAGATACGCAGTATTTT; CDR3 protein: CAISEGDRGPDTQYF
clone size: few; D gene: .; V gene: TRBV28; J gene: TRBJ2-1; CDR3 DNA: TGTGCCAGCACCTCACAGCAGGGTCGAAAAAATGAGCAGTTCTTC; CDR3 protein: CASTSQQGRKNEQFF
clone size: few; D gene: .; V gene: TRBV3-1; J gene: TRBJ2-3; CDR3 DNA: TGTGCCAGCAGCCAAGAGACGGACACGTACACAGATACGCAGTATTTT; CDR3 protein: CASSQETDTYTDTQYF
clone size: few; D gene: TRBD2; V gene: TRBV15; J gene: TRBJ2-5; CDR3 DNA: TGTGCCACCAGCAGAGAATTCGGGAGGGAAGAGACCCAGTACTTC; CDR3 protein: CATSREFGREETQYF
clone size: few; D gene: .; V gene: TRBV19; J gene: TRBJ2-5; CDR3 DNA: TGTGCCAGTAGTATAGCGGGCAGGCAAGAGACCCAGTACTTC; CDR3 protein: CASSIAGRQETQYF
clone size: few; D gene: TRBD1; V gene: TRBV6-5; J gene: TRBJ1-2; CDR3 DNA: TGTGCCAGCAGCTACGGCAGGGGGCACTATGGCTACACCTTC; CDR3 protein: CASSYGRGHYGYTF
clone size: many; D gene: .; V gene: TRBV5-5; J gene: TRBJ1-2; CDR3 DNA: TGTGCCAGCAGCTCGACAGAGGCTAACTATGGCTACACCTTC; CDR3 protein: CASSSTEANYGYTF
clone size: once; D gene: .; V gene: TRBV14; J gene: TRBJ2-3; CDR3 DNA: TGTGCCAGCAGCGAGCTCCCCGGGACAAGCACAGATACGCAGTATTTT; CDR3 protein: CASSELPGTSTDTQYF
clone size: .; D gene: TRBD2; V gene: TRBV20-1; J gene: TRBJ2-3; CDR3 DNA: TGCAGTGCCTGGACTAGCGCACCGAGCACAGATACGCAGTATTTT; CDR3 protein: CSAWTSAPSTDTQYF
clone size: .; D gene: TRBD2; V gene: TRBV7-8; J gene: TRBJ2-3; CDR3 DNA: TGTGCCAGCAGCTTCCCCTCGAGCACTAGCGGAAGCACAGATACGCAGTATTTT; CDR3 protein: CASSFPSSTSGSTDTQYF
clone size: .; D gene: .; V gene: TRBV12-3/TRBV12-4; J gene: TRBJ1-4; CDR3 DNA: TGTGCCAGCAGTTTTTTCGCAACTAATGAAAAACTGTTTTTT; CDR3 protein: CASSFFATNEKLFF